The clone carrying this T cell receptor (beta chain) was seen a few times. The antigen remains unidentified. The sample originates from a study of blood T cells in healthy people across ages. Overall study: Template switching captured about one barcoded beta molecule per two T cells. Study results and limitations: Samples with more naive T cells showed higher observed beta diversity.

Germline V gives CDR1 SGHRS, CDR2 YFSETQ. Trimming removed 1 base at V and 11 bases at J, with 15 bases between. The CDR3 totals 13 residues. Through a sample-barcoded 5' primer and a J-beta primer mix, a second PCR was run for 7 to 11 cycles. MiXCR, applied by TCRdb to the 5' RACE reads, yields one record per CDR3 protein. The sample carries 750,000 to 950,000 distinct CDR3 sequences, under 35% recorded once. This sample was shared with a second study, whose subject was T cells of mothers and their children. Per that study: More than five children and their three healthy Caucasian mothers were the donors.

What was sequenced was blood. This chain links TRBV5-1 with TRBJ2-5; D call uncertain. The sequence was collected from a woman between 40 and 55 years old in good health. CDR3 nucleotide sequence: TGCGCCAGCAGCTTGCGTCAGGTTAATGAGCAGTACTTC. Its protein is CASSLRQVNEQYF.